A single sample gave rise to the 23 T cell receptor beta chains below, sequenced in a study of cytotoxic CD8 clonotypes in ibrutinib-treated CLL. The method was immunoSEQ multiplex PCR; TCRdb's version includes in-frame clones alone and lacks a portion of them. The table has tens of thousands of clones, approximately 82% seen once. Sequenced material: PBMCs, taken after 24 months of ibrutinib treatment. The origin of the receptors is a human donor with chronic lymphocytic leukemia.

This clone was found once. This sequence joins TRBV19 and TRBJ2-3; D is ambiguous. Per germline, CDR1 LNHDA and CDR2 SQIVND (reference sequence). V lost 3 bases to trimming and J lost 3 bases, with 7 bases between them. The CDR3 has 13 residues. CDR3 bases: TGTGCCAGTAGTATGAAGGGTACAGATACGCAGTATTTT. Translated: CASSMKGTDTQYF.

The chain recombines TRBV20-1 with TRBJ2-3; D not certain. The CDR3 loop spans 11 amino acids. CDR1 is DFQATT, CDR2 SNEGSKA, per germline (reference sequence). The germline V and J ends were trimmed by 3 bases and 2 bases, with 3 bases remaining between them. In DNA, the CDR3 is TGCAGTGCTAGTGCCACAGATACGCAGTATTTT. The encoded protein is CSASATDTQYF.

The CDR3, as DNA: TGTGCCAGCAGTTCCGCGAGGGACCGGGCGGGGGATACGCAGTATTTT. Translating gives CASSSARDRAGDTQYF. The chain couples TRBV7-8 to TRBJ2-3; D possibly corresponds to TRBD2 (6 bases). The V gene's germline CDR1 is SGHVS and CDR2 FQNEAQ. The CDR3 consists of 16 residues. V lost 6 bases, J lost 6 bases, and 22 bases lay in between.

V and J are TRBV28 and TRBJ1-2, with D uncertain. The germline CDR1 and CDR2 sequences are MDHEN and SYDVKM. This CDR3 spans 14 amino acids. Trimming left V 8 bases short and J 0 bases short, with 13 bases between. The CDR3 nucleotides are TGTGCCAGCCTAGCTCGGGGAGCTAACTATGGCTACACCTTC. This gives the protein CASLARGANYGYTF.

J is TRBJ2-2 and V is TRBV18; D is ambiguous. The length of the CDR3 is 12 residues. V lost 3 bases and J 8 bases, leaving 7 bases between the germline ends. Germline values: CDR1 KGHSH, CDR2 LQKENI. The CDR3 DNA follows: TGTGCCAGCTCACCTAACGCGGGGGAGCTGTTTTTT. Residues: CASSPNAGELFF.

The table lists this clone with a few counts. This chain joins TRBV6-4 and TRBJ2-1; 7 bases agree with TRBD2. Germline assignment: CDR1 MRHNA and CDR2 SNTAGT. Trimming removed 2 bases from V and 5 bases from J; junction bases left unmatched: 3. The CDR3 loop spans 14 amino acids. The CDR3 DNA follows: TGTGCCAGCAGTGACCGCGGGGGTCACAATGAGCAGTTCTTC. Encoded protein: CASSDRGGHNEQFF.

Here the CDR3 reads CASSQGTEQYF. The DNA for the CDR3 is TGTGCCAGCAGCCAAGGTACCGAGCAGTACTTC. This chain links TRBV7-9 with TRBJ2-7; D call uncertain. The CDR3 has 11 amino acids. V gave up 5 bases and J gave up 6 bases, with 8 bases separating them. Germline lookup yields CDR1 SEHNR and CDR2 FQNEAQ (reference sequence).

The chain has TRBV28 and TRBJ1-1; TRBD1 agrees at 7 bases. CDR1 and CDR2 (germline): MDHEN, SYDVKM. This CDR3 region has 15 residues. The J segment lost 6 bases and the V segment lost 5 bases, leaving 12 bases of the junction unmatched. The CDR3: CASSLPTGTGAEAFF. The CDR3 DNA is TGTGCCAGCAGTCTCCCGACAGGGACGGGGGCTGAAGCTTTCTTT.

The V and J genes are TRBV4-2 and TRBJ1-4; D is possibly TRBD1 (5 bases). The V end was cut by 1 base, the J end by 6 bases, with 12 bases between. The CDR3 has 15 amino acids. Germline-derived CDR1 and CDR2 are LGHNA and YNFKEQ. CDR3 coding DNA: TGTGCCAGCAGCCAAGCGACGGGGCGCGATGAAAAACTGTTTTTT. Translated: CASSQATGRDEKLFF.

This chain links TRBV6-1 with TRBJ1-5; no clear D. V was pared by 3 bases and J by 2 bases, with 8 bases between. Germline CDR1 and CDR2: MNHNS and SASEGT. The CDR3 is made up of 14 amino acids. CDR3 residues: CASSDSMGNQPQHF. In DNA, the CDR3 is TGTGCCAGCAGTGATAGTATGGGCAATCAGCCCCAGCATTTT.

This clone was recorded once. The chain carries TRBV6-1 and TRBJ1-1; D is perhaps TRBD1 (6 bases). The CDR3 is made up of 16 amino acids. Trimming took off 2 bases at V and 2 bases at J, with 15 bases between the two ends. Per germline, CDR1 MNHNS and CDR2 SASEGT. CDR3 residues: CASSEPWGALNTEAFF. In DNA, the CDR3 is TGTGCCAGCAGTGAACCGTGGGGGGCTCTCAACACTGAAGCTTTCTTT.

The chain joins TRBV14 to TRBJ1-6; TRBD1 might be the D (6 bases). V lost 4 bases to trimming and J lost 12 bases, with 13 bases between them. There are 13 residues in the CDR3. Germline V gene lookup returns CDR1 SGHDN and CDR2 FVKESK. CDR3 residues: CASSLGQFLPLHF. Written as DNA, the CDR3 is TGTGCCAGCAGCCTCGGACAGTTTCTACCCCTCCACTTT. The full variable domain, in which reference TRBV14 and TRBJ1-6 provide the parts outside the CDR3, is EAGVTQFPSHSVIEKGQTVTLRCDPISGHDNLYWYRRVMGKEIKFLLHFVKESKQDESGMPNNRFLAERTGGTYSTLKVQPAELEDSGVYFCASSLGQFLPLHFGNGTRLTVT.

This chain uses TRBV18 with TRBJ1-2; D might be TRBD1 (5 bases). Germline V gives CDR1 KGHSH, CDR2 LQKENI. Trimming stripped 1 base from V and 3 bases from J, with 18 bases between. The CDR3 extends over 17 amino acids. The CDR3 is CASSPLVNPGRDYGYTF. Written as DNA, the CDR3 is TGTGCCAGCTCACCACTCGTGAACCCCGGCAGGGACTATGGCTACACCTTC.

The chain employs TRBV6-1 and TRBJ1-2; D remains ambiguous. The V end was cut by 3 bases, the J end by 2 bases, with 13 bases between. Germline V gene sequence: CDR1 MNHNS, CDR2 SASEGT. The CDR3 length is 15 residues. This CDR3 is CASSDDWTGNYGYTF. CDR3 nucleotide sequence: TGTGCCAGCAGTGACGATTGGACGGGGAACTATGGCTACACCTTC.

The chain recombines TRBV7-2 with TRBJ2-7; 11 positions agree with TRBD2. This CDR3 comprises 13 residues. Germline CDR1 is SGHTA and CDR2 is FQGNSA. V dropped 6 bases and J dropped 4; count of bases not matched to a gene: 2. The CDR3 is CASRLAGVYEQYF. CDR3 DNA sequence: TGTGCCAGCAGACTAGCGGGAGTGTACGAGCAGTACTTC.

The chain joins TRBV7-2 to TRBJ2-4; tentatively, D is TRBD2 (6 bases). V lost 0 bases to trimming and J lost 0 bases, with 12 bases between them. Germline V lookup: CDR1 SGHTA, CDR2 FQGNSA. This CDR3 is 17 amino acids long. The CDR3 reads CASSLAFSGLAKNIQYF. The CDR3 bases are TGTGCCAGCAGCTTAGCGTTTAGCGGATTAGCCAAAAACATTCAGTACTTC.

The chain combines TRBV5-6 with TRBJ2-3; 11 bases match TRBD2. Per germline, CDR1 SGHDT and CDR2 YYEEEE. With V trimmed by 1 base and J by 3 bases, 4 bases remained unmatched. The CDR3 consists of 16 residues. The CDR3 here is CASSLWGLAVTDTQYF. As DNA, the CDR3 is TGTGCCAGCAGCTTGTGGGGACTAGCGGTAACAGATACGCAGTATTTT.

The V and J genes are TRBV27 and TRBJ2-5; TRBD1 matches 7 bases. The germline V gene has CDR1 MNHEY and CDR2 SMNVEV (reference sequence). The V and J ends lost 3 bases and 2 bases, in that order; junction bases with no gene match: 6. This CDR3 contains 15 residues. Here the CDR3 DNA reads TGTGCCAGCAGTTTTAAAGGGACAGATCAAGAGACCCAGTACTTC. Translation gives CASSFKGTDQETQYF.

This chain links TRBV4-1 with TRBJ2-1; D is undetermined. The germline V gene encodes CDR1 MGHRA and CDR2 YSYEKL. The CDR3 runs to 13 residues. Trimming removed 6 bases from V and 7 bases from J, with 13 bases in between. CDR3 sequence reads: CASSHLGRNEQFF. The CDR3 DNA sequence: TGCGCCAGCAGTCACCTCGGCAGGAATGAGCAGTTCTTC.

This clone was found once. V gene TRBV6-6 combines with J gene TRBJ1-4; D remains unclear. Trimming took 6 bases from V and 5 from J, leaving 13 bases between them. Germline lookup yields CDR1 MNHNY and CDR2 SVGAGI (reference sequence). The CDR3 extends over 14 amino acids. The chain's CDR3 is CASSPQTPNEKLFF. The CDR3 DNA reads TGTGCCAGCAGCCCACAGACCCCGAATGAAAAACTGTTTTTT.

V and J are TRBV19 and TRBJ1-3; TRBD1 is a possible D gene (5 bases). Germline V gene sequence: CDR1 LNHDA, CDR2 SQIVND (reference sequence). Deletions cut 5 bases from V and 3 bases from J, with 14 bases between. The CDR3 sequence is 15 residues long. CDR3 region: CASSWSWGNGNTIYF. CDR3 bases: TGTGCCAGTAGTTGGTCATGGGGCAATGGAAACACCATATATTTT.

V gene TRBV25-1 combines with J gene TRBJ2-5; D is unclear. The CDR3 sequence is 14 residues long. V was trimmed by 2 bases and J by 4 bases, leaving 11 bases between them. Germline-derived CDR1 and CDR2 are MGHDK and SYGVNS. The CDR3 spells CASSEEGRTETQYF. CDR3 coding DNA: TGTGCCAGCAGTGAAGAAGGCAGGACAGAGACCCAGTACTTC.

The rearrangement links TRBV27 to TRBJ1-6; D unresolved. The CDR3 extends over 14 amino acids. The germline CDR1 and CDR2 sequences are MNHEY and SMNVEV (reference sequence). V lost 8 bases and J lost 10, with 18 bases in between. CDR3 bases: TGTGCCAGCTGCCTTGGTAATCTTCAATCACCCCTCCACTTT. It yields the protein CASCLGNLQSPLHF.